This is a list of T cell receptor beta chains from one sample in a study of T cell repertoires in cytomegalovirus infection. MiXCR was run by TCRdb on the reads, yielding one entry per CDR3 protein. Among about 440,000 distinct CDR3 sequences, about 33% were seen once, and the ten largest hold 12% to 15%. Material for sequencing was PBMCs. The receptors were gathered from a human donor in good health (CMV status not recorded). Some clones in this sample may be carry-over from other donors' samples. CDR3s include the opening cysteine and the closing phenylalanine or tryptophan. The D gene is left open where the match is weak. Not every row has a clone size; where given, it reads once, few, many or a size class.

D gene: TRBD1
J gene: TRBJ1-1
V gene: TRBV19
clone size: -
CDR3 DNA: TGTGCCAGTAGTATGGGGACAGTGAACACTGAAGCTTTCTTT
CDR3 protein: CASSMGTVNTEAFF

D gene: TRBD1
J gene: TRBJ2-2
V gene: TRBV5-1
clone size: few
CDR3 DNA: TGCGCCAGCAGCTTGGGGGACAGCCCCGGGGAGCTGTTTTTT
CDR3 protein: CASSLGDSPGELFF

D gene: TRBD1
J gene: TRBJ1-1
V gene: TRBV20-1
clone size: few
CDR3 DNA: TGCAGTGCTAAGGACAGGGGCGCGGGCACTGAAGCTTTCTTT
CDR3 protein: CSAKDRGAGTEAFF

D gene: -
J gene: TRBJ1-1
V gene: TRBV7-8
clone size: many
CDR3 DNA: TGTGCCAGCAGTGGGGCAGGGCGCGCTGAAGCTTTCTTT
CDR3 protein: CASSGAGRAEAFF

D gene: -
J gene: TRBJ2-7
V gene: TRBV6-1
clone size: few
CDR3 DNA: TGTGCCAGCAGCTCCGGGCAGGGGATCATTTACGAGCAGTACTTC
CDR3 protein: CASSSGQGIIYEQYF

D gene: -
J gene: TRBJ1-2
V gene: TRBV6-2/TRBV6-3
clone size: -
CDR3 DNA: TGTGCCAGCAGTTACTCGATTTTTGGGACATCGGGTGGCTACACCTTC
CDR3 protein: CASSYSIFGTSGGYTF

D gene: -
J gene: TRBJ2-7
V gene: TRBV4-1
clone size: -
CDR3 DNA: TGCGCCAGCAGCCAAGTACAGGGTCAGATCGGGTACGAGCAGTACTTC
CDR3 protein: CASSQVQGQIGYEQYF

D gene: TRBD2
J gene: TRBJ2-2
V gene: TRBV6-1
clone size: -
CDR3 DNA: TGTGCCAGCGGGGGGGGCGGGGAGCTGTTTTTT
CDR3 protein: CASGGGGELFF

D gene: -
J gene: TRBJ1-4
V gene: TRBV4-3
clone size: few
CDR3 DNA: TGCGCCAGCAGCCAAGATGGTGAGGGTTGGAATGAAAAACTGTTTTTT
CDR3 protein: CASSQDGEGWNEKLFF

D gene: -
J gene: TRBJ1-5
V gene: TRBV20-1
clone size: few
CDR3 DNA: TGCAGTGCCGCGGGACCGACTTCCCAGCATTTT
CDR3 protein: CSAAGPTSQHF

D gene: TRBD1
J gene: TRBJ2-7
V gene: TRBV18
clone size: -
CDR3 DNA: TGTGCCAGCTCAATAGGACAGGTCAACTACGAGCAGTACTTC
CDR3 protein: CASSIGQVNYEQYF

D gene: -
J gene: TRBJ1-5
V gene: TRBV20-1
clone size: -
CDR3 DNA: TGCAGTGCTGGGGGGCCGGATGCCAATCAGCCCCAGCATTTT
CDR3 protein: CSAGGPDANQPQHF

D gene: -
J gene: TRBJ1-1
V gene: TRBV6-5
clone size: many
CDR3 DNA: TGTGCCAGCCGGGCCGGCGCACCGATGAACACTGAAGCTTTCTTT
CDR3 protein: CASRAGAPMNTEAFF

D gene: -
J gene: TRBJ2-3
V gene: TRBV7-6
clone size: many
CDR3 DNA: TGTGCCAGCAGCCCCAACTCGGCCCAAGATACGCAGTATTTT
CDR3 protein: CASSPNSAQDTQYF

D gene: TRBD2
J gene: TRBJ2-3
V gene: TRBV20-1
clone size: -
CDR3 DNA: TGCAGTGCTAGAGATTTAAAGCGGGGTTATACAGATACGCAGTATTTT
CDR3 protein: CSARDLKRGYTDTQYF

D gene: -
J gene: TRBJ2-5
V gene: TRBV7-9
clone size: -
CDR3 DNA: TGTGCCAGCAGCTTATGGCCACAAGAGACCCAGTACTTC
CDR3 protein: CASSLWPQETQYF

D gene: TRBD1
J gene: TRBJ1-1
V gene: TRBV6-1
clone size: -
CDR3 DNA: TGTGCCAGCAGTGGCGGGACAGCCACTGAAGCTTTCTTT
CDR3 protein: CASSGGTATEAFF

D gene: -
J gene: TRBJ1-1
V gene: TRBV5-1
clone size: -
CDR3 DNA: TGCGCCAGCAGCCGTTCCGCAACCCAGCTGCTAAACACTGAAGCTTTCTTT
CDR3 protein: CASSRSATQLLNTEAFF

D gene: TRBD1
J gene: TRBJ2-3
V gene: TRBV7-9
clone size: few
CDR3 DNA: TGTGCCAGCAGCTTGGGTATGTGGCGTGACCGACAGGGCAGCACAGATACGCAGTATTTT
CDR3 protein: CASSLGMWRDRQGSTDTQYF

D gene: -
J gene: TRBJ1-5
V gene: TRBV2
clone size: -
CDR3 DNA: TGTGCCAGCAGTGGGGAGGGGTTGAACAATCAGCCCCAGCATTTT
CDR3 protein: CASSGEGLNNQPQHF

D gene: -
J gene: TRBJ1-5
V gene: TRBV2
clone size: -
CDR3 DNA: TGTGCCAGCAGCCCCCGCAGAGGGAGTCAGCCCCAGCATTTT
CDR3 protein: CASSPRRGSQPQHF

D gene: -
J gene: TRBJ2-7
V gene: TRBV6-6
clone size: -
CDR3 DNA: TGTGCCAGCAGTTACCCAGCGACAGGTAATTACGAGCAGCACTTC
CDR3 protein: CASSYPATGNYEQHF

D gene: TRBD1
J gene: TRBJ2-1
V gene: TRBV10-3
clone size: -
CDR3 DNA: TGTGCCACAGCAACCGGGACAGGCTCCTACAATGAGCAGTTCTTC
CDR3 protein: CATATGTGSYNEQFF

D gene: TRBD1
J gene: TRBJ2-1
V gene: TRBV27
clone size: -
CDR3 DNA: TGTGCCAGCAGTTTACCTTCCGGGACAGGATACAATGAGCAGTTCTTC
CDR3 protein: CASSLPSGTGYNEQFF

D gene: -
J gene: TRBJ1-1
V gene: TRBV12-3/TRBV12-4
clone size: many
CDR3 DNA: TGTGCCAGCAGCTACAGGGACCGTGACACTGAAGCTTTCTTT
CDR3 protein: CASSYRDRDTEAFF

D gene: -
J gene: TRBJ1-2
V gene: TRBV12-3/TRBV12-4
clone size: -
CDR3 DNA: TGTGCCAGCACCACAGGGATTACTAACTATGGCTACACCTTC
CDR3 protein: CASTTGITNYGYTF

D gene: -
J gene: TRBJ1-4
V gene: TRBV12-3/TRBV12-4
clone size: -
CDR3 DNA: TGTGCCAGCAGCGTGGGACGGGCTCATGAAAAACTGTTTTTT
CDR3 protein: CASSVGRAHEKLFF

D gene: -
J gene: TRBJ2-7
V gene: TRBV12-3/TRBV12-4
clone size: many
CDR3 DNA: TGTGCCAGCAGTTTAGGAGGGGGAGGGCAGGGAAGGTACGAGCAGTACTTC
CDR3 protein: CASSLGGGGQGRYEQYF

D gene: -
J gene: TRBJ1-2
V gene: TRBV7-2
clone size: many
CDR3 DNA: TGTGCCAGCAGCTTATCGCTCAGACTTACTAACTATGGCTACACCTTC
CDR3 protein: CASSLSLRLTNYGYTF

D gene: -
J gene: TRBJ2-7
V gene: TRBV7-8
clone size: -
CDR3 DNA: TGTGCCAGCAGTTTACAGGGAGGCGCCTACGAGCAGTACTTC
CDR3 protein: CASSLQGGAYEQYF

D gene: -
J gene: TRBJ1-5
V gene: TRBV6-6
clone size: -
CDR3 DNA: TGTGCCAGCAGTTACTCGATAAGGGGTACGGGCAATCAGCCCCAGCATTTT
CDR3 protein: CASSYSIRGTGNQPQHF

D gene: -
J gene: TRBJ1-5
V gene: TRBV12-3/TRBV12-4
clone size: -
CDR3 DNA: TGTGCCAGCAGTTTTATCGGTAGCAATCAGCCCCAGCATTTT
CDR3 protein: CASSFIGSNQPQHF

D gene: -
J gene: TRBJ2-5
V gene: TRBV9
clone size: -
CDR3 DNA: TGTGCCAGCAGCGTAAGTTTCCCGCAAGAGACCCAGTACTTC
CDR3 protein: CASSVSFPQETQYF

D gene: TRBD1
J gene: TRBJ2-7
V gene: TRBV2
clone size: -
CDR3 DNA: TGTGCCAGCGTCCGGGACAGAGGCTACGAGCAGTACTTC
CDR3 protein: CASVRDRGYEQYF

D gene: -
J gene: TRBJ2-5
V gene: TRBV6-5
clone size: -
CDR3 DNA: TGTGCCAGCAGTCCCTCGGGACCCCAAGAGACCCAGTACTTC
CDR3 protein: CASSPSGPQETQYF

D gene: -
J gene: TRBJ2-1
V gene: TRBV12-5
clone size: -
CDR3 DNA: TGTGCTAGTGGTTTGGGGACGAGCTACAATGAGCAGTTCTTC
CDR3 protein: CASGLGTSYNEQFF

D gene: -
J gene: TRBJ2-1
V gene: TRBV7-8
clone size: -
CDR3 DNA: TGTGCCAGCAGCTTCTCCCTTGGGGGGGGGGCCGGGAATGCGCAGTTCTTC
CDR3 protein: CASSFSLGGGAGNAQFF

D gene: TRBD2
J gene: TRBJ2-7
V gene: TRBV29-1
clone size: -
CDR3 DNA: TGCAGCGAGGGGACTAGCGGGGGAAACTACGAGCAGTACTTC
CDR3 protein: CSEGTSGGNYEQYF

D gene: -
J gene: TRBJ1-1
V gene: TRBV29-1
clone size: -
CDR3 DNA: TGCAGCGGGAACACAGGGTTTCCCACTGAAGCTTTCTTT
CDR3 protein: CSGNTGFPTEAFF

D gene: TRBD1
J gene: TRBJ1-1
V gene: TRBV19
clone size: few
CDR3 DNA: TGTGCCAGCTGTGGGACAGGAGGGCCGAGGGCTGAAGCTTTCTTT
CDR3 protein: CASCGTGGPRAEAFF

D gene: -
J gene: TRBJ1-2
V gene: TRBV6-6
clone size: few
CDR3 DNA: TGTGCCAGCACTCTATCCCTTACCTATGGCTACACCTTC
CDR3 protein: CASTLSLTYGYTF

D gene: -
J gene: TRBJ2-2
V gene: TRBV11-1
clone size: -
CDR3 DNA: TGTGCCAGCAGCTATGGACGAAGAACGAACACCGGGGAGCTGTTTTTT
CDR3 protein: CASSYGRRTNTGELFF

D gene: -
J gene: TRBJ2-1
V gene: TRBV2
clone size: many
CDR3 DNA: TGTGCCTCCACGGGGAATGAGCAGTTCTTC
CDR3 protein: CASTGNEQFF

D gene: -
J gene: TRBJ2-7
V gene: TRBV20-1
clone size: -
CDR3 DNA: TGCAGTGCTTCGGAGGGGACGACAGGTCTTTACGAGCAGTACTTC
CDR3 protein: CSASEGTTGLYEQYF

D gene: TRBD1
J gene: TRBJ2-7
V gene: TRBV15
clone size: -
CDR3 DNA: TGTGCCACCAGCAGAGAGAGGGTTTATGGACAGGGTAACTCCTACGAGCAGTACTTC
CDR3 protein: CATSRERVYGQGNSYEQYF

D gene: -
J gene: TRBJ2-6
V gene: TRBV18
clone size: -
CDR3 DNA: TGTGCCAGCTCACCGCGAGGGGTCGGGGCCAACGTCCTGACTTTC
CDR3 protein: CASSPRGVGANVLTF

D gene: TRBD2
J gene: TRBJ2-5
V gene: TRBV6-6
clone size: -
CDR3 DNA: TGTGCCAGCAGTTACCCCACTAGCGGGATTAGCAAAGAGACCCAGTACTTC
CDR3 protein: CASSYPTSGISKETQYF

D gene: TRBD1
J gene: TRBJ1-1
V gene: TRBV7-3
clone size: many
CDR3 DNA: TGTGCCAGCAGCTTAGGGGGGACAGGATCCACTGAAGCTTTCTTT
CDR3 protein: CASSLGGTGSTEAFF

D gene: -
J gene: TRBJ1-2
V gene: TRBV20-1
clone size: few
CDR3 DNA: TGCAGTGCTAGATTGCGGGTCGGAGGCTACACCTTC
CDR3 protein: CSARLRVGGYTF

D gene: TRBD2
J gene: TRBJ2-1
V gene: TRBV6-1
clone size: -
CDR3 DNA: TGTGCCAGCAGTGAATATAGCGGGGGCTCGGACAATGAGCAGTTCTTC
CDR3 protein: CASSEYSGGSDNEQFF

D gene: -
J gene: TRBJ2-3
V gene: TRBV15
clone size: few
CDR3 DNA: TGTGCCACCAGGGGGTGGGGAGTCGATACGCAGTATTTT
CDR3 protein: CATRGWGVDTQYF

D gene: -
J gene: TRBJ2-3
V gene: TRBV4-2
clone size: few
CDR3 DNA: TGTGCCAGCAGCCAAGATGGACTCACAGATACGCAGTATTTT
CDR3 protein: CASSQDGLTDTQYF

D gene: -
J gene: TRBJ1-2
V gene: TRBV7-6
clone size: -
CDR3 DNA: TGTGCCAGCAGCTCCGACATTGGGGGGGTTATTAACTATGGCTACACCTTC
CDR3 protein: CASSSDIGGVINYGYTF

D gene: TRBD1
J gene: TRBJ2-1
V gene: TRBV2
clone size: few
CDR3 DNA: TGTGCCAGCAGTGAAAAGGGGGCGGCCTACAATGAGCAGTTCTTC
CDR3 protein: CASSEKGAAYNEQFF

D gene: TRBD2
J gene: TRBJ2-1
V gene: TRBV20-1
clone size: -
CDR3 DNA: TGCAGTGCTAGACTAGCGGGTCCACGCAATGAGCAGTTCTTC
CDR3 protein: CSARLAGPRNEQFF

D gene: TRBD2
J gene: TRBJ2-3
V gene: TRBV5-1
clone size: many
CDR3 DNA: TGCGCCAGCAGCGTAGCGGGGGGGCCAGATACGCAGTATTTT
CDR3 protein: CASSVAGGPDTQYF

D gene: -
J gene: TRBJ2-2
V gene: TRBV6-2/TRBV6-3
clone size: -
CDR3 DNA: TGTGCCAGCAGTTACGACCCCCCAGGGGCCAACACCGGGGAGCTGTTTTTT
CDR3 protein: CASSYDPPGANTGELFF

D gene: -
J gene: TRBJ2-2
V gene: TRBV24-1
clone size: -
CDR3 DNA: TGTGCCACCAGCGGACCCAACACCGGGGAGCTGTTTTTT
CDR3 protein: CATSGPNTGELFF